The present TCR beta chain was sequenced within a study of blood T cell repertoires in COVID-19 (dated by TCRdb to the early 2020s). Looking at the study overall: Collaborator samples came from the United States, Italy and Spain and covered acute and convalescent phases of COVID-19. The prospective study material was composed of cDNA or gDNA derived from T cells, B-cell-depleted T cells, or PBMCs. The dataset comprised deeply sampled blood TCRbeta repertoires from subjects exposed to, actively infected with, or recovered from COVID-19. The repertoires were made available in a free public database intended to serve as a resource for research on the immune response to SARS-CoV-2. Samples were obtained from the ongoing ImmuneRACE study (first 160 participants) and from over 1,000 subjects provided by 6 global collaborators. The sample metadata nearly always contained a de-identified subject ID, COVID-19 status, age in years and sex. Where available, HLA class I and class II types were obtained from metadata supplied by the sample provider rather than from assay-based typing.

TCRbeta CDR3 regions were amplified from genomic DNA by means of the immunoSEQ Assay, a bias-controlled multiplex PCR. In the original analysis: Nucleated cell counts per sample were estimated from amplification of reference gene primers within the assay. To quantify the absolute abundance of each unique TCRbeta CDR3 rearrangement, sequence reads were collapsed and filtered. For each sample, productive Simpson clonality was calculated as the square root of Simpson's diversity index across productive rearrangements. Here the immuneACCESS table is served through TCRdb, limited to in-frame sequences with V and J called. Missing clones are a known gap in these copies; in checked studies unresolved V genes cover under half, and the rest lacks a known reason. The V and J calls and clone size are taken from that table; D and trimming were inferred from the DNA. The sample records approximately 85,000 clones, 90% of which are singletons. The ten largest clones take up more than 0.85% of the sample.

Overall study results and their limits: Clinical and demographic metadata were provided uncurated, with the amount varying by source and participant.

Its CDR3 holds 16 amino acids, cysteine through phenylalanine. This entry keeps only the CDR3 DNA: 48 bases, framed from base 1. Trimming leaves V shorter by 0 bases and J shorter by 5 bases, with the junction holding 8 bases beyond the gene matches. The germline V gene provides CDR1 MNHNS and CDR2 SASEGT. As concerns this clone: Its antigen is still unknown. No clone much larger than this one lies a single base away; base qualities are absent.

Whole blood was collected in K2EDTA tubes by collaborating institutions according to the institutions' own protocols. For TCRbeta analysis, collaborators shipped samples as frozen whole blood, isolated PBMCs, or DNA extracted from either of those sample types. The origin of this receptor is a woman in her 50s in a cohort sampled during active COVID-19. Recombination connected TRBV6-1 to TRBJ2-3, with 7 bases in between that match TRBD2. The sequenced sample consisted of peripheral blood. The bases are TGTGCCAGCAGTGAAGCGAGGACTAGTCGAGAAGATACGCAGTATTTT. It translates to CASSEARTSREDTQYF.